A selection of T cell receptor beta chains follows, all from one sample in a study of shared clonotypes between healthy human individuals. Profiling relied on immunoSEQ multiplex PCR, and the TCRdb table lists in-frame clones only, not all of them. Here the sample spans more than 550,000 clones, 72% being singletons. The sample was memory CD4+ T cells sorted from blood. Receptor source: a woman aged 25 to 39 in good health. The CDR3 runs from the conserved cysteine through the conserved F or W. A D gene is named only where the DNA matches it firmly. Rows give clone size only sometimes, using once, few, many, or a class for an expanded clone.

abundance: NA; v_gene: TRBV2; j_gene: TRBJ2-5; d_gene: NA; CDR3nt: TGTGCCAGCCGTCAAACAGAGACCCAGTACTTC; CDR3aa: CASRQTETQYF
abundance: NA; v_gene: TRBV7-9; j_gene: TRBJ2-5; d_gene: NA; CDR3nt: TGTGCCAGCAGCTTAGTCGGGCAGTCGGGGGAGACCCAGTACTTC; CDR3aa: CASSLVGQSGETQYF
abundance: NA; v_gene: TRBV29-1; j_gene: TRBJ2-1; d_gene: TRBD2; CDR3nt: TGCAGCGTTCGAAGCGGGAGGGCCAATGAGCAGTTCTTC; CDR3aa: CSVRSGRANEQFF
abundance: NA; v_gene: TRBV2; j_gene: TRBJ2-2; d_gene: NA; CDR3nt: TGTGCCAGCAGTGTGAGGGCGGGAAACACCGGGGAGCTGTTTTTT; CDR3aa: CASSVRAGNTGELFF
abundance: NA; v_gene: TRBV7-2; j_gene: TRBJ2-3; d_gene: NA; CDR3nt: TGTGCCAGCAGCCCACCTGGCCTAGGCAATACGCAGTATTTT; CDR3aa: CASSPPGLGNTQYF
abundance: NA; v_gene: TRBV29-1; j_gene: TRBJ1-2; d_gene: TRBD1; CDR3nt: TGCAGCGTTTTTTTGTTAGAGACAGGGAATGGCTACACCTTC; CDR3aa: CSVFLLETGNGYTF
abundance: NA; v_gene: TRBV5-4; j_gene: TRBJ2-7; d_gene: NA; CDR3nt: TGTGCCAGCAGCCCGAGCAGACAGCCCTCCTACGAGCAGTACTTC; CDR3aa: CASSPSRQPSYEQYF
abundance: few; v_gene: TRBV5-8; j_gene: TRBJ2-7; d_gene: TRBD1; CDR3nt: TGTGCCAGCAGCTACTATGGGGCAGGGGGTACCTACGAGCAGTACTTC; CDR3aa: CASSYYGAGGTYEQYF
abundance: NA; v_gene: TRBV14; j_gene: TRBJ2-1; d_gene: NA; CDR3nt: TGTGCCAGCAGCACCCACCGGGACTTCCTAACCTTCAATGAGCAGTTCTTC; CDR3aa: CASSTHRDFLTFNEQFF
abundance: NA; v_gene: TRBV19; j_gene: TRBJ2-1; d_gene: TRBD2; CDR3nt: TGTGCCAGTAGTTGGACTAGCGGGAAGTACAATGAGCAGTTCTTC; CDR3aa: CASSWTSGKYNEQFF
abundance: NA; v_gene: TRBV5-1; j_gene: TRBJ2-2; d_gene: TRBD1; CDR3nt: TGCGCCAGCAGCTCCTCCCGCGGGACAGGGGTGGGCACCGGGGAGCTGTTTTTT; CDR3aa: CASSSSRGTGVGTGELFF
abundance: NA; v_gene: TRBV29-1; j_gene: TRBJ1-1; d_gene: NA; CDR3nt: TGCAGCGTGGGGGGCACTTCTGTTGAAGCTTTCTTT; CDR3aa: CSVGGTSVEAFF
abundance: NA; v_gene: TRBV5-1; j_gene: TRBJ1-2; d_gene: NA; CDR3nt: TGCGCCAGCAGCTCCCTCCAGAAGGGCCGCAACTATGGCTACACCTTC; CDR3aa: CASSSLQKGRNYGYTF
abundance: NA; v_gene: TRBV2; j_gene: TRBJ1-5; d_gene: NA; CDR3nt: TGTGCCAGCAGGCAGGAGAGCAATCAGCCCCAGCATTTT; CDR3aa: CASRQESNQPQHF
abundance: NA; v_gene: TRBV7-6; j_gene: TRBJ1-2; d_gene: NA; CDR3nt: TGTGCCAGCAGACACCCGTACTTAAGGGGATATTGCTATGGCTACACCTTC; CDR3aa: CASRHPYLRGYCYGYTF
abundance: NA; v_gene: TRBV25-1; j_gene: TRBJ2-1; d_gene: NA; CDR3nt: TGTGCCAGCGGGGACTTGTTCGGGGGGCGGTACAATGAGCAGTTCTTC; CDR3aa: CASGDLFGGRYNEQFF
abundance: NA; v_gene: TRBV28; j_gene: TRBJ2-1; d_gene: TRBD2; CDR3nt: TGTGCCAGCAGTGGAACGACTAGCGGCCAATACAATGAGCAGTTCTTC; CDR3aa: CASSGTTSGQYNEQFF
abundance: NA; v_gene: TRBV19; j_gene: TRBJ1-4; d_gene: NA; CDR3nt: TGTGCCAGTAGTAACAGCGGGGGAGATGAAAAACTGTTTTTT; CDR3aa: CASSNSGGDEKLFF
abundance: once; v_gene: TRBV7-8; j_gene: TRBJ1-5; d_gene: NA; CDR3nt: TGTGCCAGCAGCTTAGACAGGACCAGCAATCAGCCCCAGCATTTT; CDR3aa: CASSLDRTSNQPQHF
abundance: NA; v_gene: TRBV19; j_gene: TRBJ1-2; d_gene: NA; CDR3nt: TGTGCCAGCCTAGCCGAACCGGACAGATTATATGGCTACACCTTC; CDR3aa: CASLAEPDRLYGYTF
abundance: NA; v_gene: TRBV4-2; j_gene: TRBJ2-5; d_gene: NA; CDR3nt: TGTGCCAGCAGCCAAGCCATACAGGGCGGCCAAGAGACCCAGTACTTC; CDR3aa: CASSQAIQGGQETQYF
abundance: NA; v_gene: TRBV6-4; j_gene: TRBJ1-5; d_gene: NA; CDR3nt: TGTGCCAGCAGCCACAGGGTGCCGGGATCTAACCGCCAGCCCCAGCATTTT; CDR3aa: CASSHRVPGSNRQPQHF
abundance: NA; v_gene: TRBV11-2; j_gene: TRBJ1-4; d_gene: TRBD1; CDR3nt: TGTGCCAGCAGCATAGACAGGGCTGCTGAAAAACTGTTTTTT; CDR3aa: CASSIDRAAEKLFF
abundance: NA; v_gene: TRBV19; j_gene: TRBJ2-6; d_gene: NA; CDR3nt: TGTGCCAGTTCAGGTACTGGGGCCAACGTCCTGACTTTC; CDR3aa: CASSGTGANVLTF
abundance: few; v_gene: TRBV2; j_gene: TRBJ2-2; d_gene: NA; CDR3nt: TGTGCCAGCAGGAAGACAGTGGACGGGGAGCTGTTTTTT; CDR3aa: CASRKTVDGELFF
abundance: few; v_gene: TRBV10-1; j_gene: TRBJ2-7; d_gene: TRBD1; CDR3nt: TGCGCCAGCAGTGGGACAGGGACCCTCGGCGAGCAGTACTTC; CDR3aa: CASSGTGTLGEQYF
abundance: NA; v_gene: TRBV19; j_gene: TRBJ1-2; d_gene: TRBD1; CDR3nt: TGTGCCAGTAGCCCGGGACAGGGGGCGTCTGGCTACACCTTC; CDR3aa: CASSPGQGASGYTF
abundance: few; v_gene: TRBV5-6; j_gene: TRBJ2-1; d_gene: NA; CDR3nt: TGTGCCAGCAGCGCGGATACAGGGAGAATATACAATGAGCAGTTCTTC; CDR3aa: CASSADTGRIYNEQFF
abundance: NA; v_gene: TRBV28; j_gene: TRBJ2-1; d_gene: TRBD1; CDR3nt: TGTGCCAGCAACATGGACAGGCGCTCCTACGGTGAGCAGTTCTTC; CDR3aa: CASNMDRRSYGEQFF
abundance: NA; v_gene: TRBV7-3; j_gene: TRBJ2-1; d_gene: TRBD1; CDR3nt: TGTGCCAGCAGCCCACACGACAGGGGGAATGAGCAGTTCTTC; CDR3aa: CASSPHDRGNEQFF
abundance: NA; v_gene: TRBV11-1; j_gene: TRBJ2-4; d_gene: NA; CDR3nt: TGTGCCAGCAGCTTAGAGGGGATGGCCAAAAACATTCAGTACTTC; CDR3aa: CASSLEGMAKNIQYF
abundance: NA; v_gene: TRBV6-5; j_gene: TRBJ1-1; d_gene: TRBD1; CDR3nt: TGTGCCAGCAGTCAGACAGGGTTAACTGAAGCTTTCTTT; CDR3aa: CASSQTGLTEAFF